Listed here are 23 T cell receptor beta chains from one sample, sequenced in a study of T cell responses to AZD1222 COVID-19 vaccine. TCRdb's table, derived via immunoSEQ multiplex PCR, lists solely in-frame clones and lacks some. This sample has about 210,000 clones, with around 94% found just once. Here the sequenced sample was peripheral blood, taken 28 days after the second dose of the MenACWY control vaccine. These receptors all come from an adult who received the MenACWY meningococcal vaccine as a control.

The rearrangement uses TRBV7-9 and TRBJ2-7, with D possibly TRBD2 on 7 matching bases. This CDR3 has 14 amino acids. V lost 1 base to trimming and J lost 2 bases, with 9 bases between them. Germline-derived CDR1 and CDR2 are SEHNR and FQNEAQ (reference sequence). Written as DNA, the CDR3 is TGTGCCAGCAGCTTAGGGGGGGGCACCTACGAGCAGTACTTC. Its protein product is CASSLGGGTYEQYF.

This clone appeared once. The chain carries TRBV30 and TRBJ1-6, with 11 positions matching TRBD1. Trimming removed 6 bases from V and 0 bases from J; junction bases left unmatched: 1. CDR3 length: 15 amino acids. Germline V gene sequence: CDR1 GTSNPN, CDR2 SVGIG (reference sequence). As DNA, the CDR3 is TGTGCCTGCGGGACAGGGGGCTCCTATAATTCACCCCTCCACTTT. Amino acid sequence: CACGTGGSYNSPLHF.

CDR3 nucleotides: TGTGCCAGCGCAAGCCTGACGGGGGGGAGCACAGATACGCAGTATTTT. This translates into CASASLTGGSTDTQYF. This rearrangement joins TRBV27 to TRBJ2-3; 8 positions agree with TRBD2. The CDR3 has 16 amino acids. V trimming: 8 bases; J trimming: 0 bases; junction bases outside the gene matches: 10. Germline V lookup: CDR1 MNHEY, CDR2 SMNVEV (reference sequence).

The chain uses TRBV2 and TRBJ2-2, with TRBD2 matching 9 bases. CDR3 length: 15 residues. J was trimmed by 7 bases and V by 6 bases; bases with no gene match: 9. Germline-derived CDR1 and CDR2 are SNHLY and FYNNEI. The CDR3 bases are TGTGCCAGCAGGGAGCGGGGGGCCGAAAACGGGGAGCTGTTTTTT. As protein: CASRERGAENGELFF.

The genes are TRBV5-8 and TRBJ2-1; either TRBD1 or TRBD2 may fit D (5 bases each). Trimming cost V 0 bases and J 0 bases, with 10 bases left between them. Germline V gene sequence: CDR1 SGHTS, CDR2 YDEGEE. CDR3 length equals 16 residues. The DNA for the CDR3 is TGTGCCAGCAGCTTGGGGACAACTAGCTCCTACAATGAGCAGTTCTTC. It specifies CASSLGTTSSYNEQFF.

The rearrangement joins TRBV30 to TRBJ2-7, with 10 positions matching TRBD1. The CDR3 loop spans 13 amino acids. CDR1 and CDR2 (germline): GTSNPN, SVGIG (reference sequence). The junction had 5 bases not matched to a gene; V was cut back by 4 bases and J by 5 bases. CDR3 sequence: CAWNGQGGDEQYF. In DNA form, the CDR3 reads TGTGCCTGGAACGGACAGGGGGGCGACGAGCAGTACTTC.

This clone has only one observation. V and J are TRBV9 and TRBJ2-2; no firm D call. V was pared by 0 bases and J by 5 bases, with 8 bases between. CDR3 length: 14 residues. Germline V lookup: CDR1 SGDLS, CDR2 YYNGEE. CDR3 nucleotide sequence: TGTGCCAGCAGCGTAGCGAGTAGTACCGGGGAGCTGTTTTTT. Its translation is CASSVASSTGELFF.

This clone was seen only once. This chain links TRBV7-3 with TRBJ1-2; D is possibly TRBD1 (6 bases). Germline CDR1 is SGHTA and CDR2 is FQGTGA. Deletions cut 5 bases from V and 6 bases from J, with 13 bases between. This CDR3 region has 13 residues. In nucleotides, the CDR3 is TGTGCCAGCAGCAAACAACAGGGTGATGGCTACACCTTC. It yields the protein CASSKQQGDGYTF.

The chain links TRBV7-3 to TRBJ2-2; D gene ambiguous. The CDR3 extends over 13 amino acids. The V end lost 3 bases, the J end lost 8 bases, and 10 bases lay between the germline ends. Looked up from germline, CDR1 is SGHTA and CDR2 is FQGTGA. CDR3 nucleotides: TGTGCCAGCAGCTTGATCCATCCTGGGGAGCTGTTTTTT. As protein: CASSLIHPGELFF.

The count of this clone is one. This chain uses TRBV19 with TRBJ1-5; 10 nucleotides match TRBD1. CDR1 is LNHDA, CDR2 SQIVND, per germline (reference sequence). The CDR3 runs to 18 residues. V trimming: 3 bases; J trimming: 2 bases; junction bases outside the gene matches: 10. CDR3 DNA sequence: TGTGCCAGTAGTATGGGGATGACAGGGGGCAATGGCAATCAGCCCCAGCATTTT. It encodes CASSMGMTGGNGNQPQHF. The full variable domain, in which reference TRBV19 and TRBJ1-5 provide the parts outside the CDR3, is DGGITQSPKYLFRKEGQNVTLSCEQNLNHDAMYWYRQDPGQGLRLIYYSQIVNDFQKGDIAEGYSVSREKKESFPLTVTSAQKNPTAFYLCASSMGMTGGNGNQPQHFGDGTRLSIL.

This sequence joins TRBV19 and TRBJ1-3; possible D gene TRBD1, 5 bases. The CDR3 loop spans 17 amino acids. V was trimmed by 5 bases and J by 0 bases, leaving 17 bases between them. Germline-derived CDR1 and CDR2 are LNHDA and SQIVND (reference sequence). The CDR3 region has the DNA TGTGCCAGTAGTGTTCCCCGGGACGGGCTCTCTGGAAACACCATATATTTT. Encoded protein: CASSVPRDGLSGNTIYF. Full variable domain (remainder filled in from reference TRBV19 and TRBJ1-3): DGGITQSPKYLFRKEGQNVTLSCEQNLNHDAMYWYRQDPGQGLRLIYYSQIVNDFQKGDIAEGYSVSREKKESFPLTVTSAQKNPTAFYLCASSVPRDGLSGNTIYFGEGSWLTVV.

The CDR3 region is CATSEGGTEAFF. CDR3 nucleotide sequence: TGTGCCACCAGTGAAGGAGGCACTGAAGCTTTCTTT. The rearrangement joins TRBV24-1 to TRBJ1-1; D remains unclear. The germline V gene encodes CDR1 KGHDR and CDR2 SFDVKD. This CDR3 is 12 amino acids long. Trimming took 4 bases from V and 4 from J, leaving 6 bases between them.

J is TRBJ2-4 and V is TRBV28; D might be TRBD1 (6 bases). CDR1 is MDHEN, CDR2 SYDVKM, per germline. Trimming cost V 6 bases and J 0 bases, with 15 bases left between them. There are 16 residues in the CDR3. Here the CDR3 reads CASSRDWGLAKNIQYF. In DNA, the CDR3 is TGTGCCAGCAGCCGCGACTGGGGGCTAGCCAAAAACATTCAGTACTTC. The variable domain in full, with the rest retrieved from reference TRBV28 and TRBJ2-4, is DVKVTQSSRYLVKRTGEKVFLECVQDMDHENMFWYRQDPGLGLRLIYFSYDVKMKEKGDIPEGYSVSREKKERFSLILESASTNQTSMYLCASSRDWGLAKNIQYFGAGTRLSVL.

This CDR3 reads CASMGRGTYEQYF. DNA for the CDR3: TGTGCCAGCATGGGCAGGGGGACCTACGAGCAGTACTTC. The chain links TRBV6-5 to TRBJ2-7; TRBD1 aligns across 7 bases. The V and J ends lost 7 bases and 2 bases, in that order; junction bases with no gene match: 5. Per germline, CDR1 MNHEY and CDR2 SVGAGI. This CDR3 has 13 residues.

V and J are TRBV7-3 and TRBJ2-1; 7 positions match TRBD1. The CDR3 covers 13 residues. Germline V CDR1 and CDR2: SGHTA, FQGTGA. V lost 6 bases to trimming and J lost 8 bases; unmatched junction nucleotides: 7. CDR3 amino acids: CASSPTGADEQFF. Written as DNA, the CDR3 is TGTGCCAGCAGTCCCACAGGGGCAGATGAGCAGTTCTTC.

The rearrangement uses TRBV11-2 and TRBJ2-7; perhaps TRBD1 as D (9 bases). From germline, CDR1 is SGHAT and CDR2 FQNNGV. This CDR3 spans 16 amino acids. Trimming took 4 bases from V and 0 from J, leaving 16 bases between them. This CDR3 reads CASSYGTGTSSYEQYF. The CDR3 coding sequence is TGTGCCAGCAGCTATGGGACAGGGACTAGCTCCTACGAGCAGTACTTC.

The chain uses TRBV7-9 and TRBJ1-4, with 7 positions matching TRBD1. The CDR3 is 13 amino acids. J lost 7 bases, V lost 10 bases, and 9 bases had no gene match. Germline CDR1 reads SEHNR; CDR2 reads FQNEAQ (reference sequence). The CDR3 bases are TGTGCCACCGAGGGGACAGTGTTTGAAAAACTGTTTTTT. Protein: CATEGTVFEKLFF.

The chain links TRBV14 to TRBJ2-7; 11 bases map to TRBD1. Germline loops: CDR1 SGHDN, CDR2 FVKESK. With 4 bases clipped from V and 3 bases from J, the junction kept 2 bases outside the gene matches. CDR3 length: 14 amino acids. This CDR3 is CASSRGTGGYEQYF. The CDR3 coding sequence is TGTGCCAGCAGCCGTGGGACAGGGGGCTACGAGCAGTACTTC.

The rearrangement uses TRBV19 and TRBJ2-7, with 7 bases identical to TRBD2. The CDR3 runs 12 residues. Trimming cost V 6 bases and J 6 bases; bases outside gene matches: 5. Per germline, CDR1 LNHDA and CDR2 SQIVND (reference sequence). In DNA form, the CDR3 reads TGTGCCAGTAGGGGACCGGGGGGCGAGCAGTACTTC. Translation: CASRGPGGEQYF.

The V and J genes are TRBV27 and TRBJ2-1, with 8 positions matching TRBD1. Germline V gene data show CDR1 as MNHEY and CDR2 as SMNVEV (reference sequence). V shed 5 bases and J 2 bases; nucleotides not matched to a gene: 11. The CDR3 is 17 residues long. Here the CDR3 reads CASSPSATGGPYNEQFF. For the CDR3, the DNA is TGTGCCAGCAGTCCATCTGCTACAGGGGGGCCCTACAATGAGCAGTTCTTC.

The DNA for the CDR3 is TGTGCCACCCTGTCACCGGGGCTAACTAATGAAAAACTGTTTTTT. It encodes CATLSPGLTNEKLFF. The rearrangement uses TRBV7-9 and TRBJ1-4; D may be TRBD1 (5 bases). V dropped 10 bases and J dropped 1 base, with 16 bases sitting between them. The CDR3 consists of 15 residues. The V gene's germline CDR1 is SEHNR and CDR2 FQNEAQ (reference sequence).

This chain's CDR3 is CASSLVAGGDQPQHF. The CDR3 nucleotides are TGCGCCAGCAGCTTGGTTGCAGGGGGAGATCAGCCCCAGCATTTT. V gene TRBV5-1 combines with J gene TRBJ1-5; TRBD1 matches at 7 bases. Germline V gene lookup returns CDR1 SGHRS and CDR2 YFSETQ. This CDR3 contains 15 residues. V shed 0 bases, J shed 5 bases, and the junction held 5 bases outside the gene matches. Combining the CDR3 with reference TRBV5-1 and TRBJ1-5 gives the whole variable domain KAGVTQTPRYLIKTRGQQVTLSCSPISGHRSVSWYQQTPGQGLQFLFEYFSETQRNKGNFPGRFSGRQFSNSRSEMNVSTLELGDSALYLCASSLVAGGDQPQHFGDGTRLSIL.

V usage is TRBV5-4 and J usage is TRBJ1-3; D remains unclear. Looked up from germline, CDR1 is SGHNT and CDR2 is YYREEE (reference sequence). The V end was cut by 1 base, the J end by 4 bases, with 6 bases between. The CDR3 runs to 13 residues. The CDR3 reads CASSLLAGNTIYF. CDR3 bases: TGTGCCAGCAGCTTGTTGGCCGGAAACACCATATATTTT.